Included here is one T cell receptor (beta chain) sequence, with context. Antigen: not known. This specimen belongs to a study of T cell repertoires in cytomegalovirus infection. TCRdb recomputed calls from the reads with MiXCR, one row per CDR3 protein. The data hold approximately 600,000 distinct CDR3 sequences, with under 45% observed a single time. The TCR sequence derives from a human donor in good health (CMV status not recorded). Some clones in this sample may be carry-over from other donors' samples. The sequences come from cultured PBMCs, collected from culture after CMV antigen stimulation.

This chain's CDR3 is CSGTVLNEKLFF. Here the CDR3 DNA reads TGCAGTGGGACAGTTCTAAATGAAAAACTGTTTTTT. The rearrangement uses TRBV20-1 and TRBJ1-4, with D tentatively TRBD1 (6 bases). The V gene lost 7 bases and the J gene lost 5 bases, with 11 bases spanning the gap. There are 12 residues in the CDR3. From germline, CDR1 is DFQATT and CDR2 SNEGSKA (reference sequence).